The 6 T cell receptor beta chains below all came from one sample that was sequenced in a study of cytomegalovirus exposure and HLA in healthy donors. Vbeta (60) and Jbeta (13) primers were used in the PCR. TCRdb keeps only in-frame clones here, not all; method: immunoSEQ multiplex PCR. The sample includes about 170,000 clones, 80% of them seen just once. Sequenced input: PBMCs. These receptors all stem from a woman aged 50 to 60 in good health and CMV-seropositive.

The chain has TRBV6-1 and TRBJ1-4; D call uncertain. The CDR3 runs 16 residues. The V end lost 0 bases, the J end lost 0 bases, and 8 bases lay between the germline ends. Germline V gene data show CDR1 as MNHNS and CDR2 as SASEGT. The CDR3 sequence: CASSEAYSATNEKLFF. The CDR3 DNA follows: TGTGCCAGCAGTGAAGCGTATTCAGCAACTAATGAAAAACTGTTTTTT.

CDR3 DNA sequence: TGTGCCAGCAGCCAAGATATGAGGTCTCGGGGCAATCAGCCCCAGCATTTT. It codes for CASSQDMRSRGNQPQHF. This chain connects TRBV4-2 to TRBJ1-5; D not resolved. This CDR3 spans 17 amino acids. The germline V gene encodes CDR1 LGHNA and CDR2 YNFKEQ. Trimming took off 0 bases at V and 2 bases at J, with 14 bases between the two ends.

The rearrangement joins TRBV5-1 to TRBJ2-1, with no clear D. Germline V gives CDR1 SGHRS, CDR2 YFSETQ. Trimming cost V 0 bases and J 6 bases, with 7 bases left between them. CDR3 length: 13 residues. The DNA for the CDR3 is TGCGCCAGCAGCTTGGCGCAGTTCAATGAGCAGTTCTTC. Protein sequence: CASSLAQFNEQFF.

V gene TRBV4-1 combines with J gene TRBJ2-1, with D maybe TRBD1 (5 bases). The germline V gene has CDR1 MGHRA and CDR2 YSYEKL. This CDR3 has 15 residues. Deletions cut 0 bases from V and 7 bases from J, with 13 bases between. The CDR3 reads CASSQDRNQGNEQFF. The CDR3 nucleotides read TGCGCCAGCAGCCAAGATCGCAATCAGGGTAATGAGCAGTTCTTC.

The chain is built from TRBV9 and TRBJ2-3; TRBD1 matches at 7 bases. Per germline, CDR1 SGDLS and CDR2 YYNGEE. This CDR3 region has 14 residues. V lost 7 bases, J lost 0 bases, and 5 bases stayed unmatched. The CDR3 DNA reads TGTGCCAGCGGAAGGGACAGCAGCACAGATACGCAGTATTTT. Protein sequence: CASGRDSSTDTQYF.

The chain carries TRBV5-1 and TRBJ2-4; D gene uncertain. V dropped 0 bases and J dropped 4 bases, with 8 bases sitting between them. The germline CDR1 and CDR2 sequences are SGHRS and YFSETQ. This CDR3 contains 14 residues. In nucleotides, the CDR3 is TGCGCCAGCAGCTTGGCTTCCCGGAAAAACATTCAGTACTTC. Translated, it gives CASSLASRKNIQYF.